The clone carrying this T cell receptor (beta chain) was picked up many times. TCRdb reanalysed the RT-PCR reads using MiXCR and keeps one entry per CDR3 protein. Of hundreds of thousands of distinct CDR3 sequences in the sample, 14% were seen once. Trimming cost V 2 bases and J 5 bases, with 10 bases left between them. Germline lookup yields CDR1 SGHTA and CDR2 FQGNSA. CDR3 length: 13 amino acids. The TCR was taken from a female donor in good health, serving as a healthy control. The chain carries TRBV7-2 and TRBJ2-7; D not resolved. Sequencing was done on a sample of memory CD4+ T cells from blood. CDR3 in DNA: TGTGCCAGCAGCTTATATTTGGCGGACGAGCAGTACTTC. The encoded protein is CASSLYLADEQYF.